A single sample gave rise to the 18 T cell receptor beta chains below, sequenced in a study of Tregs in tolerant kidney transplant recipients. Method: immunoSEQ multiplex PCR; TCRdb's copy keeps in-frame clones and lacks some. The sample holds thousands of clones. For these receptors, no antigen is known. CFSE-labeled recipient PBMCs were cultured approximately 6 days with irradiated graft donor PBMCs, then FACS-sorted. The material was CD8+ T cells from blood cultured with allogeneic cells, obtained before the transplant. These receptors were taken from a human patient who received a combined kidney and bone marrow transplant.

A word on this clone: This CDR3 is also generated by other DNA sequences in the sample. CDR3 DNA, as far as it was read: TGTGCCAGCAGTTTAATAGCGAGTACCGGGGAG. Translation gives CASSLIASTGE. The whole CDR3 reads CASSLIASTGELFF. V is TRBV12-3 or TRBV12-4 and J is TRBJ2-2; D is possibly TRBD2 (5 bases). The read is 3 residues too short to cover the CDR3 end, so that end is filled in from the germline J gene. The CDR3 runs to 14 residues. V was pared by 2 bases and J by 5 bases, with 9 bases between.

Comment on this clone: The CDR3 is cut off 3 residues early in the read; its end comes from the germline J gene. The gene calls are TRBV29-1 and TRBJ1-2, with 8 bases aligning to TRBD1. This CDR3 has 12 amino acids. Per germline, CDR1 SQVTM and CDR2 ANQGSEA. The covered CDR3 bases are TGCAGCTCCGGTTCGGACAGGGAGGGC. Translating gives CSSGSDREG. The CDR3 reads in full as CSSGSDREGYTF. The full variable domain, its missing parts supplied by reference TRBV29-1 and TRBJ1-2, is SAVISQKPSRDICQRGTSLTIQCQVDSQVTMMFWYRQQPGQSLTLIATANQGSEATYESGFVIDKFPISRPNLTFSTLTVSNMSPEDSSIYLCSSGSDREGYTFGSGTRLTVV.

On this clone itself: The observed sequence ends 3 residues before the CDR3 terminus, with the missing tail filled in from the germline J gene. The chain uses TRBV12-5 and TRBJ2-2, with D possibly TRBD2 on 7 matching bases. CDR1 LGHNT and CDR2 FRNRAP come from the germline V gene. The CDR3 spans 19 residues. Between the trimmed V and J ends, which lost 9 bases and 4 bases, there was a span of 30 bases. The CDR3 loop is CARGYAPGLGGGSTGELFF. The CDR3 bases that were read are TGTGCTAGAGGGTACGCCCCGGGCCTAGGGGGGGGGAGCACCGGGGAG.

Notes on this clone: The read finishes 3 residues shy of the CDR3 end, and the germline J gene is used to complete it. The chain uses TRBV27 and TRBJ1-2; TRBD1 matches at 10 bases. The CDR3 runs 16 residues. Germline CDR1 MNHEY, CDR2 SMNVEV (reference sequence). This CDR3 reads CASSSNTGTGAEGYTF. CDR3 bases read: TGTGCCAGCAGTTCCAATACCGGGACAGGGGCCGAGGGC.

As to this clone: Read sequence stops 3 residues before the CDR3 end, and the germline J gene provides the missing end. The chain couples TRBV7-2 to TRBJ1-1, with no clear D. V shed 4 bases and J shed 5 bases, with 11 bases lying between them. The V gene's germline CDR1 is SGHTA and CDR2 FQGNSA. There are 13 residues in the CDR3. This CDR3 reads CASSSLLRTEAFF. The covered CDR3 bases are TGTGCCAGCAGCTCCCTTCTACGGACTGAA.

To note about this clone: The missing CDR3 end, 3 residues past where the read stops, is filled in from the germline J gene. The genes are TRBV2 and TRBJ1-2; the D gene is possibly TRBD1 (5 bases). Germline V lookup: CDR1 SNHLY, CDR2 FYNNEI. CDR3 length: 15 residues. Trimming took off 6 bases at V and 2 bases at J, with 16 bases between the two ends. The CDR3 DNA, read in part, is TGTGCCAGCAGCCCCCTATTTGGGGGGAACTATGGC. It translates to CASSPLFGGNYG. The CDR3, in full, reads CASSPLFGGNYGYTF.

About this clone itself: The DNA ends 3 residues before the CDR3 does, and the rest of the CDR3 is filled in from the germline J gene. This chain links TRBV25-1 with TRBJ2-1, with 9 bases aligning to TRBD2. Losses at the gene ends were 2 bases for V and 1 base for J; bases not matched to a gene: 3. CDR1 and CDR2 from the germline V gene are MGHDK and SYGVNS. The CDR3 spans 16 residues. The CDR3 DNA, read in part, is TGTGCCAGCAGTGAAACTAGCGGGCCTTCCTACAATGAG. Translation gives CASSETSGPSYNE. The entire CDR3 sequence reads CASSETSGPSYNEQFF.

On this clone itself: Sequencing ends 3 residues short of the CDR3 end; the germline J gene provides the rest. V gene TRBV23-1 combines with J gene TRBJ2-7; D may be TRBD2 (5 bases). TRBV23-1 is treated as an ORF (open reading frame) with a function not yet certain. Trimming left V 3 bases short and J 4 bases short, with 10 bases between. The CDR3 spans 13 residues. CDR3 sequence reads: CASSHRTGYEQYF. Partial CDR3 DNA: TGCGCCAGCAGTCACAGAACGGGGTACGAG.

Turning to this clone: The DNA ends 3 residues before the CDR3 does, and the rest of the CDR3 is filled in from the germline J gene. The chain couples TRBV2 to TRBJ1-5; D is unresolved. Trimming removed 5 bases from V and 5 bases from J, with 10 bases in between. Germline-derived CDR1 and CDR2 are SNHLY and FYNNEI. The CDR3 extends over 13 amino acids. Here the CDR3 reads CASSRYIDQPQHF. CDR3 DNA, as far as it was read: TGTGCCAGCAGTCGATACATTGATCAGCCC.

Regarding this clone: The CDR3 end lies 3 residues beyond the end of the read and is filled in from the germline J gene. V and J are TRBV20-1 and TRBJ2-7; D is unresolved. The V and J ends lost 5 bases and 3 bases respectively, with 8 bases between them. Germline V lookup: CDR1 DFQATT, CDR2 SNEGSKA (reference sequence). The CDR3 covers 11 residues. Incomplete CDR3 DNA: TGCAGTGCTTCTCGGTACTACGAG. Amino acid sequence: CSASRYYE. The complete CDR3 reads CSASRYYEQYF.

By frequency, this clone registers medium-sized (0.01 to 0.1%). The read ends 3 residues early relative to the CDR3; the germline J gene fills the gap. This chain connects TRBV28 to TRBJ1-1, with no clear D. Germline V gene lookup returns CDR1 MDHEN and CDR2 SYDVKM. V lost 6 bases and J 1 base, leaving 15 bases between the germline ends. The CDR3 covers 15 residues. CDR3 sequence reads: CASSSLVDTNTEAFF. Incomplete CDR3 DNA: TGTGCCAGCAGCTCCCTAGTGGATACGAACACTGAA. Full variable domain (outside the CDR3, taken from reference TRBV28 and TRBJ1-1): DVKVTQSSRYLVKRTGEKVFLECVQDMDHENMFWYRQDPGLGLRLIYFSYDVKMKEKGDIPEGYSVSREKKERFSLILESASTNQTSMYLCASSSLVDTNTEAFFGQGTRLTVV.

In regard to this clone: The read falls 3 residues short of the CDR3 end, and the missing part is taken from the germline J gene. The chain is built from TRBV7-8 and TRBJ2-2; 12 positions match TRBD1. This CDR3 is built from 17 residues. CDR1 is SGHVS and CDR2 is FQNEAQ in the germline V gene. V lost 2 bases, J lost 5 bases, and 6 bases stayed unmatched. CDR3 region: CASSLPGTGGPTGELFF. CDR3 DNA (partial): TGTGCCAGCAGCTTACCAGGGACAGGGGGCCCAACCGGGGAG.

Note on this clone: The read gets to within 3 residues of the CDR3 end, and the germline J gene fills in the rest. Other DNA sequences within the sample encode an identical CDR3. The chain employs TRBV19 and TRBJ2-7; 10 bases align to TRBD1. The length of the CDR3 is 14 residues. The V gene end was trimmed by 6 bases and the J gene end by 2 bases; junction bases not matched to a gene: 4. Germline V gives CDR1 LNHDA, CDR2 SQIVND (reference sequence). This CDR3 reads CASSPGTGAYEQYF. Incomplete CDR3 DNA: TGTGCCAGTAGCCCCGGGACAGGGGCCTACGAG.

As for this clone: The sequence runs out 3 residues before the end of the CDR3; the remainder is reconstructed from the germline J gene. The chain carries TRBV4-2 and TRBJ2-4; D unclear. The CDR3 loop spans 17 amino acids. Germline V gene data show CDR1 as LGHNA and CDR2 as YNFKEQ. V lost 0 bases and J 0 bases, leaving 12 bases between the germline ends. The DNA read from the CDR3 is TGTGCCAGCAGCCAAGACGTAACAGTTATAGCCAAAAACATT. It encodes CASSQDVTVIAKNI. The whole CDR3 sequence reads CASSQDVTVIAKNIQYF.

About this clone: One junction end does not reproduce the germline sequence, and a read error may be involved. Coverage ceases 3 residues before the CDR3 finishes, and the germline J gene fills in the end. The V and J genes are TRBV4-2 and TRBJ2-7, with 13 bases that match TRBD2. This CDR3 spans 15 amino acids. CDR1 and CDR2 from the germline V gene are LGHNA and YNFKEQ. The DNA read from the CDR3 is TGCGCCAGCAGCCCGGGACTAGCGGGGCTCTACGAG. This gives the protein CASSPGLAGLYE. The CDR3 reads in full as CASSPGLAGLYEQYF.

The CDR3 spells CASSGRTGYYEQFF. Partial CDR3 DNA: TGTGCCAGCAGCGGAAGGACAGGGTACTATGAG. V and J are TRBV9 and TRBJ2-1, with 8 nucleotides matching TRBD1. The missing CDR3 end, 3 residues past where the read stops, is filled in from the germline J gene. CDR1 and CDR2 from the germline V gene are SGDLS and YYNGEE. J was trimmed by 8 bases and V by 3 bases; bases with no gene match: 7. The CDR3 totals 14 residues.

Notes on this clone: The CDR3 goes on 3 residues after the read ends, and that part is filled in from the germline J gene. The chain links TRBV10-3 to TRBJ2-1; TRBD1 matches at 12 bases. The ends lost 3 bases at V and 0 bases at J; junction bases unmatched: 12. The CDR3 sequence is 20 residues long. Germline lookup yields CDR1 ENHRY and CDR2 SYGVKD. This CDR3 reads CAISDFPGQGAISSYNEQFF. The covered CDR3 bases are TGTGCCATCAGTGATTTTCCGGGACAGGGGGCCATCAGCTCCTACAATGAG.

According to its frequency, this clone is medium-sized. Read sequence stops 3 residues before the CDR3 end, and the germline J gene provides the missing end. The J gene is TRBJ2-3, the V gene TRBV6-2 or TRBV6-3; D gene ambiguous. The germline V gene encodes CDR1 MNHEY and CDR2 SVGEGT. This CDR3 comprises 15 residues. V lost 1 base and J 0 bases, leaving 8 bases between the germline ends. CDR3 sequence: CASSYYPGSTDTQYF. Incomplete CDR3 DNA: TGTGCCAGCAGTTACTACCCAGGAAGCACAGATACG.